The 20 T cell receptor beta chains listed next were all sequenced from one sample in a study of T cells after yellow fever vaccination. One entry per CDR3 protein results from TCRdb running MiXCR on the 5' RACE reads. The sample lists tens of thousands of distinct CDR3 sequences, around 7.7% occurring once. The sequencing used CD8+ T cells sorted from PBMCs, collected on the day of the yellow fever booster vaccination. All receptors derive from a man in his thirties or forties who received the YFV17D yellow fever vaccine.

This clonotype has a handful of counts. The CDR3 sequence is CASSLASGTTPSSYNEQFF. The CDR3, as DNA: TGCGCCAGCAGCTTAGCTAGCGGGACAACCCCGAGCTCCTACAATGAGCAGTTCTTC. This chain joins TRBV5-1 and TRBJ2-1, with TRBD2 matching over 9 bases. The CDR3 has 19 residues. Trimming at V came to 2 bases and at J to 0 bases, leaving 12 bases not matched to a gene. The germline V gene encodes CDR1 SGHRS and CDR2 YFSETQ.

The chain recombines TRBV11-3 with TRBJ2-5, with 8 bases that match TRBD1. CDR1 and CDR2 from the germline V gene are SGHNT and YENEEA. CDR3 length: 15 amino acids. V gave up 1 base and J gave up 3 bases; unmatched junction bases: 4. The CDR3 DNA reads as TGTGCCAGCAGCTTAGCCGGACAGGGAGAAGAGACCCAGTACTTC. Translating gives CASSLAGQGEETQYF.

The sample holds a few counts of this clonotype. The chain joins TRBV6-2 or TRBV6-3 to TRBJ2-1; tentative D call: TRBD2 (6 bases). Trimming left V 2 bases short and J 8 bases short, with 13 bases between. The CDR3 has 14 residues. Germline CDR1 and CDR2: MNHEY and SVGEGT. The CDR3 spells CASSYAGPGDEQFF. In nucleotides, the CDR3 is TGTGCCAGCAGTTACGCGGGACCGGGGGATGAGCAGTTCTTC.

This rearrangement joins TRBV6-5 to TRBJ2-3, with D unclear. CDR1 is MNHEY and CDR2 is SVGAGI in the germline V gene. The CDR3 runs 15 residues. Trimming cost V 0 bases and J 2 bases, with 9 bases left between them. The CDR3 nucleotides are TGTGCCAGCAGTTACTCTAGCTCCCCCACAGATACGCAGTATTTT. Amino acid sequence: CASSYSSSPTDTQYF.

The rearrangement joins TRBV6-1 to TRBJ2-7, with D perhaps TRBD2 (8 bases). V was shortened by 8 bases and J by 6 bases, with 26 bases between the two germline ends. The germline gives CDR1 MNHNS, CDR2 SASEGT. The CDR3 is 16 residues long. The CDR3 sequence: CASARDSSGTSREQYF. CDR3 DNA: TGTGCCAGCGCCCGGGACAGCTCGGGGACTAGTCGCGAGCAGTACTTC.

This clonotype was found once. A much larger clone lies a single base off, so this may be a read error. The rearrangement links TRBV6-5 to TRBJ2-1, with D uncertain. The CDR3 extends over 13 amino acids. CDR1 MNHEY and CDR2 SVGAGI come from the germline V gene. The CDR3 region is CSSSYSNGNEQFF. Here the CDR3 DNA reads TGTTCCAGCAGTTACTCGAACGGGAATGAGCAGTTCTTC.

This clonotype came up many times. The rearrangement links TRBV29-1 to TRBJ2-5; the D gene is possibly TRBD1 (6 bases). Germline V gene sequence: CDR1 SQVTM, CDR2 ANQGSEA. CDR3 size: 13 residues. Trimming took 4 bases from V and 1 from J, leaving 10 bases between them. This CDR3 is CSVVPGVQETQYF. Written as DNA, the CDR3 is TGCAGCGTTGTACCAGGGGTCCAAGAGACCCAGTACTTC.

V is TRBV5-1 and J is TRBJ2-1; D possibly corresponds to TRBD2 (6 bases). CDR1 and CDR2 (germline): SGHRS, YFSETQ. The germline V and J ends were trimmed by 4 bases and 1 base, with 18 bases remaining between them. The CDR3 contains 17 residues. The CDR3 region is CASSPISTSSSYNEQFF. The CDR3 DNA sequence: TGCGCCAGCAGCCCTATCTCAACTAGCTCTTCCTACAATGAGCAGTTCTTC.

This clonotype has more than one count but fewer than ten. The chain joins TRBV11-2 to TRBJ2-5, with 7 nucleotides matching TRBD1. This CDR3 has 13 residues. The V segment lost 5 bases and the J segment 5 bases; nucleotides outside the gene matches: 5. Looked up from germline, CDR1 is SGHAT and CDR2 is FQNNGV. The CDR3 DNA sequence: TGTGCCAGCAGCATCACAGGGGCGGAGACCCAGTACTTC. As protein: CASSITGAETQYF.

This clonotype has only a few counts. This rearrangement joins TRBV19 to TRBJ2-1, with TRBD1 as a possible D gene (5 bases). The V and J ends lost 3 bases and 1 base respectively, with 7 bases between them. This CDR3 is built from 14 residues. Germline loops: CDR1 LNHDA, CDR2 SQIVND (reference sequence). The CDR3 region is CASSIRGSYNEQFF. The CDR3 coding sequence is TGTGCCAGTAGTATTAGGGGATCCTACAATGAGCAGTTCTTC.

Many counts were recorded for this clonotype. The V call is TRBV12-3 or TRBV12-4, the J call TRBJ2-2; D not certain. Trimming took 5 bases from V and 4 from J, leaving 8 bases between them. CDR3 length: 13 amino acids. The CDR3 DNA sequence: TGTGCCAGCAGTCTAGGTCCCACCGGGGAGCTGTTTTTT. Translated: CASSLGPTGELFF.

The V gene is TRBV6-5, the J gene TRBJ1-5; 10 bases match TRBD1. The CDR3 consists of 16 residues. Looked up from germline, CDR1 is MNHEY and CDR2 is SVGAGI. V lost 2 bases to trimming and J lost 5 bases; unmatched junction nucleotides: 6. The DNA of the CDR3 is TGTGCCAGCAGTTACCGGGACAGGGGATGGGATCAGCCCCAGCATTTT. Translated, it gives CASSYRDRGWDQPQHF.

This clonotype was picked up a small number of times. Here the CDR3 reads CASSFGGASNQPQHF. The CDR3 nucleotides are TGCGCCAGCAGCTTCGGCGGGGCTAGCAATCAGCCCCAGCATTTT. The chain recombines TRBV5-1 with TRBJ1-5, with D tentatively TRBD1 (5 bases). CDR1 and CDR2 from the germline V gene are SGHRS and YFSETQ. This CDR3 has 15 amino acids. Between the trimmed V and J ends, which lost 2 bases and 0 bases, there was a span of 9 bases.

There are a few counts of this clonotype. The rearrangement uses TRBV27 and TRBJ2-3; D uncertain. CDR1 and CDR2 (germline): MNHEY, SMNVEV (reference sequence). The CDR3 contains 14 residues. V lost 5 bases and J 0 bases, leaving 9 bases between the germline ends. This CDR3 is CASSPGFSTDTQYF. CDR3 DNA: TGTGCCAGCAGTCCCGGGTTTAGCACAGATACGCAGTATTTT.

This clonotype was counted a few times. The chain employs TRBV6-5 and TRBJ2-7; D gene ambiguous. V was pared by 0 bases and J by 4 bases, with 7 bases between. The CDR3 runs 13 residues. Germline V gene data show CDR1 as MNHEY and CDR2 as SVGAGI. CDR3 sequence (DNA): TGTGCCAGCAGTTACTCGAAAGATTACGAGCAGTACTTC. Protein sequence: CASSYSKDYEQYF.

Points on this clonotype: Just one base apart from a much larger clone, this may be a read error. The V call is TRBV29-1, the J call TRBJ2-2; D call uncertain. V was cut by 2 bases and J by 7 bases, with 8 bases left in between. The CDR3 runs 12 residues. Germline CDR1 reads SQVTM; CDR2 reads ANQGSEA. As DNA, the CDR3 is TGCAGCGTTGAACAGCTGGGCGGGGAGCTGTTTTTT. Encoded protein: CSVEQLGGELFF.

This clonotype was seen more than once but under ten times. The genes are TRBV28 and TRBJ2-2; the match to TRBD2 covers 10 bases. Germline CDR1 is MDHEN and CDR2 is SYDVKM. The CDR3 runs 16 residues. With 5 bases clipped from V and 4 bases from J, the junction kept 7 bases outside the gene matches. The CDR3 here is CASSPRSGRATGELFF. Written as DNA, the CDR3 is TGTGCCAGCAGTCCTAGAAGCGGGAGGGCCACCGGGGAGCTGTTTTTT.

This chain uses TRBV20-1 with TRBJ2-2; no definite D call. Germline CDR1 and CDR2: DFQATT and SNEGSKA (reference sequence). This CDR3 is built from 12 residues. The V end was cut by 3 bases, the J end by 5 bases, with 7 bases between. The CDR3 DNA sequence: TGCAGTGCTAGGTTGGGAACCGGGGAGCTGTTTTTT. Its protein is CSARLGTGELFF.

J is TRBJ2-1 and V is TRBV29-1; no reliable D call. The CDR3 loop spans 14 amino acids. V was trimmed by 8 bases and J by 12 bases, leaving 26 bases between them. In germline, CDR1 is SQVTM, CDR2 ANQGSEA. The CDR3 loop reads CSPSKFGEKVGQFF. The CDR3 DNA reads as TGCAGCCCCTCCAAGTTTGGGGAAAAGGTTGGGCAGTTCTTC.

The chain joins TRBV5-1 to TRBJ2-3; D not resolved. The CDR3 extends over 15 amino acids. Germline lookup yields CDR1 SGHRS and CDR2 YFSETQ. V was trimmed by 2 bases and J by 0 bases, leaving 10 bases between them. CDR3 in DNA: TGCGCCAGCAGCTTAAACGGTCCTAGCACAGATACGCAGTATTTT. Translated, it gives CASSLNGPSTDTQYF.